This TCR beta chain was obtained from a study of T cells after yellow fever vaccination. On the study more broadly: Any fraction with a low cell number was prepared using SMART-Seq v4 Ultra Low Input.

This CDR3 contains 15 residues. From germline, CDR1 is SGHVS and CDR2 FQNEAQ. Trimming cost V 4 bases and J 8 bases; bases outside gene matches: 6. Study conclusions and caveats: The bulk population could contribute abundant contaminating clonotypes to FACS-sorted repertoires. Reappearance after the booster was seen for most primary-vaccination clones, at approximately 97% CD4 and more than 80% CD8.

This clonotype was recorded at least ten times. The antigen remains undetermined. TCRdb reprocessed the 5' RACE reads via MiXCR and lists one record per CDR3 protein. In the table there are about 320,000 distinct CDR3 sequences, roughly 10% of which are singletons. The rearrangement links TRBV7-8 to TRBJ2-1, with 12 nucleotides matching TRBD1. The clonotype comes from a man aged 18 to 30 who received the YFV17D yellow fever vaccine. This specimen consisted of CD4+ T cells sorted from PBMCs, obtained 45 days after the yellow fever booster vaccination. The CDR3, as DNA: TGTGCCAGCAGCTCGCCCGGGACAGGGGGCTATGAGCAGTTCTTC. It translates to CASSSPGTGGYEQFF. The full variable domain, rest sourced from reference TRBV7-8 and TRBJ2-1, is GAGVSQSPRYKVAKRGQDVALRCDPISGHVSLFWYQQALGQGPEFLTYFQNEAQLDKSGLPSDRFFAERPEGSVSTLKIQRTQQEDSAVYLCASSSPGTGGYEQFFGPGTRLTVL.